This T cell receptor (beta chain) was captured by sequencing in a study of blood T cells in healthy people across ages. Donors ranged from about 6 to 90 years old and were healthy Caucasians in Russia. This clonotype was seen a few times. What it binds is unknown. Study-level points and caveats: Significant beta diversity loss was already apparent by age roughly 43, declining roughly linearly.

The use of a sample-barcoded 5' primer and a J-beta primer mix characterized a second PCR of 7 to 11 cycles. TCRdb called the 5' RACE reads again in MiXCR, with one record for every CDR3 protein. Among more than 550,000 distinct CDR3 sequences listed, about 20% were seen once. The CDR3 length is 15 residues. With V trimmed by 6 bases and J by 4 bases, 8 bases remained unmatched. The TCR sequence derives from a man aged 65 to 79 in good health. Sequenced sample: blood. The chain carries TRBV12-3 or TRBV12-4 and TRBJ2-2, with 7 bases fitting TRBD2. The DNA of the CDR3 is TGTGCCAGCAGGAGGGGAGGGGCCAGCACCGGGGAGCTGTTTTTT. Protein sequence: CASRRGGASTGELFF.